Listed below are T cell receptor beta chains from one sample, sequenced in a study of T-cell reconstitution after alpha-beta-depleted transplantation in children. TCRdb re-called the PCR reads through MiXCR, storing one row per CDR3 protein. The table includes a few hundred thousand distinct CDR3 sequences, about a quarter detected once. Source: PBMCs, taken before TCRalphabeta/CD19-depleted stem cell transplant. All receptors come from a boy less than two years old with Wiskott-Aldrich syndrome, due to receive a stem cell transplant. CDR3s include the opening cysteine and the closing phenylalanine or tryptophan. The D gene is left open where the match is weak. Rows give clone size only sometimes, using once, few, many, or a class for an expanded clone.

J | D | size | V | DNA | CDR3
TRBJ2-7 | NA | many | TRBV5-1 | TGTGCCAGCAGCTTAGGCGGCGGACCCTACGAGCAGTACTTC | CASSLGGGPYEQYF
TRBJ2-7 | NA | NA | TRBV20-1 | TGCAGTGCTAGATCGTTGGGGAGCGAGCAGTACTTC | CSARSLGSEQYF
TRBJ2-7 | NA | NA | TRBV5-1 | TGCGCCAGCAGCTTGGGTAACGGGAGTCCTCAGTACTTC | CASSLGNGSPQYF
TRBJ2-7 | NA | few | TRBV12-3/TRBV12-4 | TGTGCCAGCAGCCTCCCTAGGGTATCCTACGAGCAGTACTTC | CASSLPRVSYEQYF
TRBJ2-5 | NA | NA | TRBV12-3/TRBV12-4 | TGTGCCAGCAGTTTATCGGGATGGAACCAAGAGACCCAGTACTTC | CASSLSGWNQETQYF
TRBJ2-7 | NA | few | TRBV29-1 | TGCAGCGTTGCCGCAGATTCCTACGAGCAGTACTTC | CSVAADSYEQYF
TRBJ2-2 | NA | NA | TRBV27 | TGTGCCAGCAAAGTTGTCGGGACTTTGTACGCCGGGGAGCTGTTTTTT | CASKVVGTLYAGELFF
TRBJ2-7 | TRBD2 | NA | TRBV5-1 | TGCGCCAGCAGGTTGGGGACTAGCTCTCTCTACGAGCAGTACTTC | CASRLGTSSLYEQYF
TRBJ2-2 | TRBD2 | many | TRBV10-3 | TGTGCCATCAGTGAGGTAGCGGGATCTACCGGGGAGCTGTTTTTT | CAISEVAGSTGELFF
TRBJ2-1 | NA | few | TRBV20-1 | TGCAGTGCTAGAACCCAGGGAGGCGAGCAGTTCTTC | CSARTQGGEQFF